This is a list of T cell receptor beta chains from one sample in a study of blood T cell repertoires in COVID-19. TCRdb's table, derived via immunoSEQ multiplex PCR, lists solely in-frame clones and lacks some. This table holds some 170,000 clones, about three quarters found once. The sequencing input was peripheral blood. Receptors were obtained from a man in his sixties with acute or convalescent COVID-19. CDR3s include the opening cysteine and the closing phenylalanine or tryptophan. Each record gives: J gene, V gene, clone size, D gene, CDR3 protein, CDR3 DNA. D genes are given only for firm matches. Clone size is given for some rows only: seen once, a few or many times, or a class if the clone is expanded.

j_gene: TRBJ1-2
v_gene: TRBV30
abundance: once
d_gene: NA
CDR3aa: CAWWTVAYGYTF
CDR3nt: TGTGCCTGGTGGACAGTAGCTTATGGCTACACCTTC

j_gene: TRBJ1-1
v_gene: TRBV5-1
abundance: NA
d_gene: TRBD1
CDR3aa: CASSDRGQGTEAFF
CDR3nt: TGCGCCAGCAGCGACAGGGGGCAGGGGACTGAAGCTTTCTTT

j_gene: TRBJ2-7
v_gene: TRBV19
abundance: NA
d_gene: TRBD1
CDR3aa: CASSTGQGPYEQYF
CDR3nt: TGTGCCAGTAGTACGGGACAGGGTCCCTACGAGCAGTACTTC

j_gene: TRBJ1-5
v_gene: TRBV24-1
abundance: NA
d_gene: TRBD1
CDR3aa: CATRETGINQPQHF
CDR3nt: TGTGCCACCAGAGAGACAGGGATTAATCAGCCCCAGCATTTT

j_gene: TRBJ1-1
v_gene: TRBV11-2
abundance: NA
d_gene: TRBD1
CDR3aa: CASSLGGQANTEAFF
CDR3nt: TGTGCCAGCAGCTTAGGAGGACAGGCAAACACTGAAGCTTTCTTT

j_gene: TRBJ2-3
v_gene: TRBV7-3
abundance: NA
d_gene: NA
CDR3aa: CASSSGTSTDTQYF
CDR3nt: TGTGCCAGCAGCTCTGGGACTAGCACAGATACGCAGTATTTT

j_gene: TRBJ1-1
v_gene: TRBV28
abundance: NA
d_gene: TRBD1
CDR3aa: CASSTPGTGMNTEAFF
CDR3nt: TGTGCCAGCAGTACCCCGGGGACAGGCATGAACACTGAAGCTTTCTTT

j_gene: TRBJ1-4
v_gene: TRBV5-1
abundance: NA
d_gene: TRBD1
CDR3aa: CASSLALSQGANEKLFF
CDR3nt: TGCGCCAGCAGCTTGGCTCTATCGCAGGGGGCTAATGAAAAACTGTTTTTT

j_gene: TRBJ2-7
v_gene: TRBV21-1
abundance: NA
d_gene: NA
CDR3aa: CASSKPGFYEQYF
CDR3nt: TGTGCCAGCAGCAAACCAGGATTCTACGAGCAGTACTTC

j_gene: TRBJ2-5
v_gene: TRBV7-2
abundance: NA
d_gene: TRBD1
CDR3aa: CASSPQTGWGETQYF
CDR3nt: TGTGCCAGCAGCCCGCAGACAGGGTGGGGAGAGACCCAGTACTTC

j_gene: TRBJ2-2
v_gene: TRBV7-2
abundance: NA
d_gene: TRBD2
CDR3aa: CASSLRTSGVGELFF
CDR3nt: TGTGCCAGCAGCTTAAGGACTAGCGGGGTCGGGGAGCTGTTTTTT

j_gene: TRBJ1-2
v_gene: TRBV4-1
abundance: NA
d_gene: NA
CDR3aa: CASSQDEAKSYGYTF
CDR3nt: TGCGCCAGCAGCCAAGATGAGGCAAAGAGCTATGGCTACACCTTC

j_gene: TRBJ1-1
v_gene: TRBV21-1
abundance: NA
d_gene: NA
CDR3aa: CASSKARVLRGNTEAFF
CDR3nt: TGTGCCAGCAGCAAAGCGCGGGTTCTCAGGGGGAACACTGAAGCTTTCTTT

j_gene: TRBJ1-2
v_gene: TRBV14
abundance: NA
d_gene: NA
CDR3aa: CASSPRRDAGYTF
CDR3nt: TGTGCCAGCAGCCCCAGGCGGGACGCTGGCTACACCTTC

j_gene: TRBJ2-2
v_gene: TRBV11-3
abundance: NA
d_gene: NA
CDR3aa: CVSSLGSLRHGELFF
CDR3nt: TGTGTCAGCAGCTTAGGGTCCCTGAGACACGGGGAGCTGTTTTTT

j_gene: TRBJ2-3
v_gene: TRBV19
abundance: NA
d_gene: TRBD1
CDR3aa: CASSIGQGGTDTQYF
CDR3nt: TGTGCCAGTAGTATCGGGCAGGGGGGCACAGATACGCAGTATTTT

j_gene: TRBJ1-2
v_gene: TRBV9
abundance: NA
d_gene: NA
CDR3aa: CASSDPGSNGYGYTF
CDR3nt: TGTGCCAGCAGTGACCCCGGCTCCAACGGGTATGGCTACACCTTC

j_gene: TRBJ1-2
v_gene: TRBV4-1
abundance: NA
d_gene: TRBD1
CDR3aa: CASSPQGTNYGYTF
CDR3nt: TGCGCCAGCAGCCCACAGGGGACCAACTATGGCTACACCTTC